A single sample is the source of the 21 T cell receptor beta chains below, sequenced in a study of post-analysis software for immune sequencing data. Tagging with unique molecular identifiers was a feature of the TCR beta cDNA libraries. TCRdb reprocessed the PCR reads with MiXCR, giving one entry per CDR3 protein. The sample shows hundreds of thousands of distinct CDR3 sequences, 39% of them seen only once. The antigens for these receptors are not known. Study-level results: Relative to controls, patients had five TRBV segments at higher frequency, with TRBV5-6, TRBV5-1 and TRBV20-1 among these.

The sample was blood. The receptors come from a girl aged 2 to 10 with multiple sclerosis.

This clonotype was detected a few times. This chain connects TRBV18 to TRBJ2-4, with 7 nucleotides matching TRBD1. Per the germline V gene, CDR1 is KGHSH and CDR2 is LQKENI. J gave up 8 bases and V 0 bases, and 13 bases lay outside the gene matches. The CDR3 length is 17 residues. The CDR3 nucleotides read TGTGCCAGCTCACCACCGAATCGACAGGGAAAAGTGGACATTCAGTACTTC. Amino acid sequence: CASSPPNRQGKVDIQYF.

The table lists this clonotype with a few counts. V gene TRBV28 combines with J gene TRBJ2-1; the D gene is possibly TRBD1 (5 bases). The V and J ends lost 1 base and 10 bases respectively, with 17 bases between them. The CDR3 totals 15 residues. Germline lookup yields CDR1 MDHEN and CDR2 SYDVKM. The CDR3 nucleotides are TGTGCCAGCAGTTTATTAGGGGTTAGTCCTTACGAGCAGTTCTTC. It codes for CASSLLGVSPYEQFF.

This clonotype has a single count. The rearrangement links TRBV15 to TRBJ2-2; 7 bases are a match to TRBD2. The CDR3 totals 17 residues. CDR1 is LNHNV, CDR2 YYDKDF, per germline (reference sequence). J was trimmed by 2 bases and V by 0 bases; bases with no gene match: 6. CDR3 protein: CATSRDRTRLNTGELFF. The CDR3 nucleotides read TGTGCCACCAGCAGAGACCGGACTAGACTAAACACCGGGGAGCTGTTTTTT.

The V and J genes are TRBV3-1 and TRBJ2-1, with D unclear. This CDR3 is 16 amino acids long. CDR1 is LGHDT, CDR2 YNNKEL, per germline (reference sequence). Trimming pared 0 bases from V and 0 bases from J, leaving 9 bases between. CDR3 loop: CASSQDTASSYNEQFF. CDR3 nucleotide sequence: TGTGCCAGCAGCCAAGATACGGCTAGCTCCTACAATGAGCAGTTCTTC.

In this sample, this clonotype turned up a few times. The chain combines TRBV12-3 or TRBV12-4 with TRBJ2-5; 9 bases fit TRBD2. The CDR3 sequence is 15 residues long. V shed 3 bases and J 11 bases; nucleotides not matched to a gene: 13. The CDR3 DNA reads as TGTGCCAGCAGTTTCGATGGGACTAGCCCCTTGGGGCAGTACTTC. It codes for CASSFDGTSPLGQYF.

V is TRBV18 and J is TRBJ2-5, with D uncertain. The CDR3 runs 13 residues. The V end lost 0 bases, the J end lost 5 bases, and 7 bases lay between the germline ends. Germline V CDR1 and CDR2: KGHSH, LQKENI. The CDR3 is CASSPPVGETQYF. Written as DNA, the CDR3 is TGTGCCAGCTCACCACCGGTAGGGGAGACCCAGTACTTC.

The CDR3 bases are TGTGCCAGCAGCCCCCCGCTGGGAGGGGGCGCGTACGAGCAGTACTTC. Protein sequence: CASSPPLGGGAYEQYF. The chain combines TRBV9 with TRBJ2-7; either TRBD1 or TRBD2 may supply D (7 bases each). The CDR3 loop spans 16 amino acids. Germline CDR1 is SGDLS and CDR2 is YYNGEE. Deletions cut 4 bases from V and 4 bases from J, with 21 bases between.

This chain links TRBV12-3 or TRBV12-4 with TRBJ1-2; D possibly corresponds to TRBD1 (6 bases). The V and J ends lost 10 bases and 4 bases respectively, with 19 bases between them. The CDR3 is made up of 14 amino acids. DNA of the CDR3: TGTGCCACCCGTCTAGGACAGTGGAGCTATGGCTACACCTTC. Protein: CATRLGQWSYGYTF.

The rearrangement links TRBV10-1 to TRBJ2-5, with 10 positions matching TRBD1. The J call could be wrong; TRBJ2-7 is a better fit for the DNA end. Per germline, CDR1 WNHNN and CDR2 SYGVQD (reference sequence). The CDR3 has 15 amino acids. CDR3 in DNA: TGCGCCAGCAGCGACCGGGACAGGGGACGGTACGAGCAGTACTTC. Translated, it gives CASSDRDRGRYEQYF.

This clonotype occurred a few times. This chain uses TRBV7-2 with TRBJ2-7; the D gene is possibly TRBD2 (5 bases). The germline gives CDR1 SGHTA, CDR2 FQGNSA. This CDR3 contains 16 residues. Trimming pared 4 bases from V and 2 bases from J, leaving 18 bases between. CDR3 in amino acids: CASSSFSADRPYEQYF. CDR3 coding DNA: TGTGCCAGCAGCTCCTTTAGCGCCGATCGGCCCTACGAGCAGTACTTC.

With regard to this clonotype: Since no conserved phenylalanine or tryptophan closes the CDR3, a read error is the likely cause. This chain links TRBV10-3 with TRBJ2-4; D might be TRBD2 (5 bases). Germline CDR1 and CDR2: ENHRY and SYGVKD. There are 15 residues in the CDR3. The V end lost 3 bases, the J end lost 2 bases, and 11 bases lay between the germline ends. The CDR3 nucleotides read TGTGCCATCAGTGAATACGGGGAGTCCAAAAACATTCAGTACTTA. Residues: CAISEYGESKNIQYL.

This clonotype was seen only a few times. This chain connects TRBV20-1 to TRBJ2-7; 7 bases align to TRBD1. CDR3 length equals 13 residues. V lost 3 bases to trimming and J lost 2 bases; unmatched junction nucleotides: 4. In germline, CDR1 is DFQATT, CDR2 SNEGSKA (reference sequence). The CDR3 nucleotides are TGCAGTGCTAGGAGGGACAGTGCCTACGAGCAGTACTTC. This codes for CSARRDSAYEQYF.

The chain employs TRBV18 and TRBJ2-7; D uncertain. There are 14 residues in the CDR3. Germline-derived CDR1 and CDR2 are KGHSH and LQKENI. V was shortened by 0 bases and J by 4 bases, with 10 bases between the two germline ends. The CDR3, as DNA: TGTGCCAGCTCACCACCGGCACGCCAATACGAGCAGTACTTC. This encodes CASSPPARQYEQYF. The full variable domain, in which reference TRBV18 and TRBJ2-7 provide the parts outside the CDR3, is NAGVMQNPRHLVRRRGQEARLRCSPMKGHSHVYWYRQLPEEGLKFMVYLQKENIIDESGMPKERFSAEFPKEGPSILRIQQVVRGDSAAYFCASSPPARQYEQYFGPGTRLTVT.

The chain combines TRBV20-1 with TRBJ1-5; D is unclear. This CDR3 spans 16 amino acids. CDR1 and CDR2 from the germline V gene are DFQATT and SNEGSKA (reference sequence). The V end lost 0 bases, the J end lost 0 bases, and 12 bases lay between the germline ends. CDR3 region: CSARDSQDYSNQPQHF. As DNA, the CDR3 is TGCAGTGCTAGAGATTCTCAGGATTATAGCAATCAGCCCCAGCATTTT.

This chain uses TRBV5-1 with TRBJ2-3, with TRBD1 as a possible D gene (7 bases). Germline loops: CDR1 SGHRS, CDR2 YFSETQ. V lost 0 bases, J lost 3 bases, and 11 bases lay in between. The CDR3 spans 15 residues. CDR3 residues: CASSLAAGGTDTQYF. CDR3 bases: TGCGCCAGCAGCTTGGCGGCAGGGGGGACAGATACGCAGTATTTT.

This clonotype was detected only a few times. The chain combines TRBV29-1 with TRBJ2-1, with D possibly being TRBD2 (6 bases). Trimming took off 7 bases at V and 0 bases at J, with 19 bases between the two ends. Germline CDR1 reads SQVTM; CDR2 reads ANQGSEA. The CDR3 extends over 16 amino acids. DNA for the CDR3: TGCAGCGCGTCCCGGGACTCGGTAAGCTCCTACAATGAGCAGTTCTTC. This translates into CSASRDSVSSYNEQFF.

The rearrangement uses TRBV28 and TRBJ2-5; 7 bases match TRBD1. Trimming removed 3 bases from V and 4 bases from J; junction bases left unmatched: 8. Germline V gene data show CDR1 as MDHEN and CDR2 as SYDVKM. CDR3 length: 15 residues. The CDR3 nucleotides are TGTGCCAGCAGTTTGATGGACAGGATTATAGAGACCCAGTACTTC. Protein product: CASSLMDRIIETQYF. The whole variable domain, remainder taken from reference TRBV28 and TRBJ2-5, is DVKVTQSSRYLVKRTGEKVFLECVQDMDHENMFWYRQDPGLGLRLIYFSYDVKMKEKGDIPEGYSVSREKKERFSLILESASTNQTSMYLCASSLMDRIIETQYFGPGTRLLVL.

V is TRBV18 and J is TRBJ2-7, with a weak D call TRBD1 (6 bases). CDR1 KGHSH and CDR2 LQKENI come from the germline V gene. With 7 bases removed from V and 2 bases from J, the gap between germline ends came to 12 bases. The CDR3 spans 13 residues. Here the CDR3 DNA reads TGTGCCAGCTACTCAGGGGTCACCTACGAGCAGTACTTC. Translated, it gives CASYSGVTYEQYF.

The chain uses TRBV6-1 and TRBJ1-2, with TRBD1 as a possible D gene (6 bases). There are 14 residues in the CDR3. V was shortened by 3 bases and J by 6 bases, with 14 bases between the two germline ends. Germline V gene data show CDR1 as MNHNS and CDR2 as SASEGT. The CDR3 region has the DNA TGTGCCAGCAGTGACCAGGGGATTAGTGATGGCTACACCTTC. Amino acid sequence: CASSDQGISDGYTF.

This clonotype was picked up a small number of times. V gene TRBV2 combines with J gene TRBJ1-5; D unresolved. Per germline, CDR1 SNHLY and CDR2 FYNNEI. This CDR3 contains 15 residues. V lost 7 bases to trimming and J lost 6 bases, with 19 bases between them. Here the CDR3 reads CASTPEPGLGQPQHF. For the CDR3, the DNA is TGTGCCAGCACCCCTGAGCCAGGCCTAGGTCAGCCCCAGCATTTT.

The chain links TRBV12-3 or TRBV12-4 to TRBJ2-3; D remains unclear. The ends were cut back, 4 bases at V and 8 bases at J, with 10 bases in the middle. This CDR3 comprises 12 residues. The CDR3 is CASSSQQGTQYF. As DNA, the CDR3 is TGTGCCAGCAGTTCCCAGCAAGGTACGCAGTATTTT.